This TCR beta chain was recovered during a study of molecular identifiers for immune sequencing clone quantification. Regarding the study as a whole: With a barcode shared among identical TCR molecules, highly expanded clone sizes could be underestimated.

Naive CD8 T cells were sorted, and the gate applied was CD8+CD4-CCR7+CD45RA+. On this clonotype: Antigen specificity is unknown. One junction end disagrees with the germline gene, perhaps due to a read error.

TCR libraries were built in bulk with a published protocol and specific TCR primers. TCRdb reprocessed the PCR reads with MiXCR, giving one entry per CDR3 protein. The sample contains 460,000 or so distinct CDR3 sequences, roughly 26% of which appear only once. The sequence came from a human donor in good health. Some libraries in this study had Jurkat cell RNA spiked in. The sequenced sample consisted of naive CD8+ T cells from blood, with Jurkat cell RNA spiked in. Noted subset: FACS-sorted CD8+CD4-CCR7+CD45RA+ naive T cells.

The CDR3 DNA is TGTGCCAGCAGCCTGGGGGAGAACTCTGAAGCTTTCTTT. Encoded protein: CASSLGENSEAFF. The chain couples TRBV12-3 or TRBV12-4 to TRBJ1-1, with a possible D match to TRBD1 (5 bases). CDR3 length equals 13 residues.